One sample yielded the 27 T cell receptor beta chains listed below, sequenced in a study of T-cell reconstitution after alpha-beta-depleted transplantation in children. Preparation of the TCRbeta library was carried out with unique molecular identifiers. TCRdb used MiXCR to reprocess the PCR reads, holding one entry per CDR3 protein. The sample includes about 440,000 distinct CDR3 sequences, 43% of them seen just once. Specimen: PBMCs, collected before TCRalphabeta/CD19-depleted stem cell transplant. All receptors derive from a girl aged 2-10 years with aplastic anemia, due to receive a stem cell transplant.

V is TRBV6-5 and J is TRBJ2-7; 9 nucleotides line up with TRBD2. The CDR3 has 15 amino acids. Germline V gene lookup returns CDR1 MNHEY and CDR2 SVGAGI. V was clipped by 4 bases and J by 2 bases; unmatched bases: 6. CDR3 residues: CASSSSSGTAYEQYF. In DNA, the CDR3 is TGTGCCAGCAGTTCCTCTAGCGGGACCGCCTACGAGCAGTACTTC.

A few counts support this clonotype. The chain links TRBV2 to TRBJ1-1; 7 bases align to TRBD1. The trim removed 11 bases at V and 3 bases at J, leaving 9 bases unmatched. The germline gives CDR1 SNHLY, CDR2 FYNNEI. The CDR3 has 13 residues. Here the CDR3 reads CADKTGEDTEAFF. The CDR3, as DNA: TGTGCCGATAAAACAGGGGAAGACACTGAAGCTTTCTTT.

This clonotype has only a few counts. This chain joins TRBV12-3 or TRBV12-4 and TRBJ2-1, with 10 bases that match TRBD2. The CDR3 covers 16 residues. The V and J ends lost 6 bases and 6 bases, in that order; junction bases with no gene match: 11. The CDR3 reads CASRHSLAGGGNEQFF. The DNA for the CDR3 is TGTGCCAGCAGACACAGCTTAGCGGGAGGCGGCAATGAGCAGTTCTTC.

In this sample, this clonotype turned up a few times. The genes are TRBV12-3 or TRBV12-4 and TRBJ2-7; TRBD2 might be the D (6 bases). CDR3 length: 15 amino acids. The germline V and J ends were trimmed by 2 bases and 4 bases, with 15 bases remaining between them. This CDR3 is CASSLLTGEGYEQYF. CDR3 in DNA: TGTGCCAGCAGTTTACTGACGGGAGAAGGGTACGAGCAGTACTTC.

This clonotype showed up many times. The rearrangement uses TRBV14 and TRBJ1-6, with D possibly matching TRBD1 (5 bases). Germline-derived CDR1 and CDR2 are SGHDN and FVKESK. Trimming removed 4 bases from V and 0 bases from J, with 16 bases in between. The CDR3 is made up of 18 amino acids. CDR3 sequence reads: CASSRMEQVDSYNSPLHF. The CDR3 DNA sequence: TGTGCCAGCAGCCGCATGGAACAGGTTGACTCCTATAATTCACCCCTCCACTTT.

This chain joins TRBV7-3 and TRBJ2-1; 10 bases are a match to TRBD2. The germline V gene encodes CDR1 SGHTA and CDR2 FQGTGA. The CDR3 runs 16 residues. The J segment lost 4 bases and the V segment lost 4 bases, leaving 7 bases of the junction unmatched. In DNA form, the CDR3 reads TGTGCCAGCAGCTCCTCCGGGACTAGCGTTTACAATGAGCAGTTCTTC. Amino acid sequence: CASSSSGTSVYNEQFF.

This clonotype was detected many times. J is TRBJ1-2 and V is TRBV29-1; TRBD1 matches 7 bases. The CDR3 has 14 residues. J gave up 2 bases and V 7 bases, and 10 bases lay outside the gene matches. Per the germline V gene, CDR1 is SQVTM and CDR2 is ANQGSEA. Here the CDR3 reads CSAVKPGQNYGYTF. The CDR3 nucleotides are TGCAGCGCCGTTAAGCCGGGACAGAACTATGGCTACACCTTC.

This clonotype came up a few times. CDR3 loop: CASSYSLRPGGEQYF. In nucleotides, the CDR3 is TGTGCCAGCAGTTACTCCCTCAGACCTGGGGGCGAGCAGTACTTC. V gene TRBV6-5 combines with J gene TRBJ2-7; TRBD1 or TRBD2 may be the D gene (5 bases each). Germline V gene sequence: CDR1 MNHEY, CDR2 SVGAGI. Deletions cut 0 bases from V and 6 bases from J, with 15 bases between. This CDR3 contains 15 residues.

V gene TRBV20-1 combines with J gene TRBJ1-5, with D unresolved. This CDR3 contains 15 residues. Germline V lookup: CDR1 DFQATT, CDR2 SNEGSKA (reference sequence). The V and J ends lost 0 bases and 0 bases respectively, with 9 bases between them. CDR3: CSARDLDPSNQPQHF. The CDR3 DNA reads TGCAGTGCTAGAGATCTGGATCCTAGCAATCAGCCCCAGCATTTT.

V is TRBV10-1 and J is TRBJ2-2; D is unclear. In germline, CDR1 is WNHNN, CDR2 SYGVQD (reference sequence). The germline V and J ends were trimmed by 6 bases and 4 bases, with 9 bases remaining between them. The CDR3 contains 13 residues. CDR3: CASRLDSTGELFF. The CDR3, as DNA: TGCGCCAGCAGGCTAGATTCCACCGGGGAGCTGTTTTTT.

This clonotype was recorded once. The V gene is TRBV30, the J gene TRBJ1-3; D is perhaps TRBD1 (5 bases). Between the trimmed V and J ends, which lost 3 bases and 4 bases, there was a span of 7 bases. The CDR3 runs to 12 residues. From germline, CDR1 is GTSNPN and CDR2 SVGIG (reference sequence). The CDR3 is CAWRGPGNTIYF. The CDR3 DNA sequence: TGTGCCTGGAGGGGGCCAGGAAACACCATATATTTT.

A few counts support this clonotype. The V gene is TRBV6-6, the J gene TRBJ1-2; 8 bases are a match to TRBD1. The CDR3 sequence is 13 residues long. The V segment lost 7 bases and the J segment 4 bases; nucleotides outside the gene matches: 5. In germline, CDR1 is MNHNY, CDR2 SVGAGI (reference sequence). The CDR3: CASNPGQVYGYTF. As DNA, the CDR3 is TGTGCCAGCAACCCGGGACAGGTCTATGGCTACACCTTC.

The rearrangement links TRBV29-1 to TRBJ2-7; D unclear. The CDR3 is made up of 11 amino acids. V lost 3 bases, J lost 8 bases, and 11 bases lay in between. The germline V gene has CDR1 SQVTM and CDR2 ANQGSEA. DNA for the CDR3: TGCAGCGTTGACACAAGCCAAAAGCAGTACTTC. It is translated as CSVDTSQKQYF.

CDR3 region: CASSYSRSAEQFF. In DNA form, the CDR3 reads TGTGCCAGCAGTTACTCGAGAAGTGCTGAGCAGTTCTTC. The gene calls are TRBV6-5 and TRBJ2-1; D unclear. In germline, CDR1 is MNHEY, CDR2 SVGAGI. V shed 0 bases and J shed 9 bases, with 9 bases lying between them. The CDR3 extends over 13 amino acids.

This clonotype was detected only once. The J gene is TRBJ1-1, the V gene TRBV7-9; TRBD1 aligns across 11 bases. This CDR3 is 17 amino acids long. V lost 6 bases and J lost 6; bases outside the gene matches: 15. Germline CDR1 is SEHNR and CDR2 is FQNEAQ (reference sequence). CDR3 sequence: CASRGFSGTGGYAEAFF. The DNA of the CDR3 is TGTGCCAGCAGGGGATTTTCCGGGACAGGGGGGTACGCTGAAGCTTTCTTT.

This clonotype was seen repeatedly, ten times or more. The chain links TRBV6-5 to TRBJ2-1; D may be TRBD2 (6 bases). The germline gives CDR1 MNHEY, CDR2 SVGAGI. This CDR3 comprises 15 residues. With 3 bases removed from V and 7 bases from J, the gap between germline ends came to 16 bases. The CDR3, as DNA: TGTGCCAGCAGTTATTCAGGGAGGTCGGAAAATGAGCAGTTCTTC. Translation gives CASSYSGRSENEQFF.

The chain employs TRBV7-9 and TRBJ2-3; TRBD2 agrees at 13 bases. Germline V gives CDR1 SEHNR, CDR2 FQNEAQ (reference sequence). CDR3 length: 16 residues. J was trimmed by 6 bases and V by 5 bases; bases with no gene match: 8. CDR3 nucleotides: TGTGCCAGCAGCGACACTAGCGGGGGGGCCGCGGATACGCAGTATTTT. As protein: CASSDTSGGAADTQYF.

The rearrangement joins TRBV4-1 to TRBJ2-7; 12 bases are shared with TRBD1. V lost 4 bases, J lost 4 bases, and 8 bases stayed unmatched. Germline V gene lookup returns CDR1 MGHRA and CDR2 YSYEKL. CDR3 length: 16 amino acids. The CDR3: CASSLAEGQGAYEQYF. The DNA for the CDR3 is TGCGCCAGCAGCCTCGCCGAGGGACAGGGGGCTTACGAGCAGTACTTC.

This clonotype was counted at least ten times. The CDR3 here is CASSLSSGRHEQFF. CDR3 nucleotide sequence: TGTGCCAGCAGCTTATCTAGCGGGAGACATGAGCAGTTCTTC. J is TRBJ2-1 and V is TRBV5-4; 10 bases fit TRBD2. Per the germline V gene, CDR1 is SGHNT and CDR2 is YYREEE (reference sequence). The CDR3 consists of 14 residues. V shed 2 bases and J 8 bases; nucleotides not matched to a gene: 4.

The rearrangement links TRBV7-2 to TRBJ1-1; TRBD1 is a possible D gene (6 bases). The CDR3 has 13 amino acids. CDR1 SGHTA and CDR2 FQGNSA come from the germline V gene. Trimming cost V 5 bases and J 5 bases, with 12 bases left between them. The CDR3 loop reads CASSPLQGTEAFF. As DNA, the CDR3 is TGTGCCAGCAGCCCCCTACAGGGAACTGAAGCTTTCTTT.

This clonotype showed up just a few times. The gene calls are TRBV27 and TRBJ2-7, with TRBD1 as a possible D gene (6 bases). Trimming took 4 bases from V and 6 from J, leaving 13 bases between them. The germline CDR1 and CDR2 sequences are MNHEY and SMNVEV (reference sequence). This CDR3 is built from 13 residues. CDR3 region: CASSWYREGEQYF. The CDR3 DNA reads as TGTGCCAGCAGTTGGTACAGGGAAGGCGAGCAGTACTTC.

The gene calls are TRBV6-5 and TRBJ2-2; 7 bases are a match to TRBD2. Germline trimming cut 6 bases from V and 0 bases from J; bases unmatched to any gene: 7. CDR1 and CDR2 (germline): MNHEY, SVGAGI. The CDR3 length is 16 residues. CDR3 residues: CASRYTSASNTGELFF. DNA of the CDR3: TGTGCCAGCAGATATACTAGCGCCTCGAACACCGGGGAGCTGTTTTTT.

The chain has TRBV3-1 and TRBJ1-2; D might be TRBD1 (6 bases). In germline, CDR1 is LGHDT, CDR2 YNNKEL (reference sequence). The CDR3 is made up of 13 amino acids. With 4 bases removed from V and 8 bases from J, the gap between germline ends came to 14 bases. CDR3 in DNA: TGTGCCAGCAGCCCAGACAGGACCAACGGCTACACCTTC. As protein: CASSPDRTNGYTF. Full variable domain (remainder filled in from reference TRBV3-1 and TRBJ1-2): DTAVSQTPKYLVTQMGNDKSIKCEQNLGHDTMYWYKQDSKKFLKIMFSYNNKELIINETVPNRFSPKSPDKAHLNLHINSLELGDSAVYFCASSPDRTNGYTFGSGTRLTVV.

This sequence joins TRBV3-1 and TRBJ2-5, with D unresolved. This CDR3 has 13 amino acids. V was pared by 4 bases and J by 7 bases, with 13 bases between. Germline CDR1 and CDR2: LGHDT and YNNKEL (reference sequence). The CDR3 region has the DNA TGTGCCAGCAGCCCGCAGCCCGAAGGGACCCAGTACTTC. Protein sequence: CASSPQPEGTQYF.

The V call is TRBV6-1, the J call TRBJ2-5; the D call may be TRBD1 or TRBD2 (5 bases each). The ends were cut back, 6 bases at V and 9 bases at J, with 17 bases in the middle. The germline CDR1 and CDR2 sequences are MNHNS and SASEGT. The CDR3 spans 13 residues. CDR3 nucleotide sequence: TGTGCCAGCAGATCCGGGACCCAGAGTTCCCAGTACTTC. It codes for CASRSGTQSSQYF.

The chain joins TRBV28 to TRBJ2-7, with 8 bases fitting TRBD2. The trim removed 5 bases at V and 2 bases at J, leaving 11 bases unmatched. There are 16 residues in the CDR3. Per germline, CDR1 MDHEN and CDR2 SYDVKM. This CDR3 reads CASSPGSSGTPYEQYF. The CDR3 DNA reads TGTGCCAGCAGTCCCGGGAGTAGCGGGACACCCTACGAGCAGTACTTC.

This chain joins TRBV7-2 and TRBJ1-3; possibly TRBD1 for D (6 bases). Germline CDR1 reads SGHTA; CDR2 reads FQGNSA. V gave up 5 bases and J gave up 4 bases, with 9 bases separating them. The CDR3 totals 13 residues. CDR3 coding DNA: TGTGCCAGCAGCCTTGGACAGGGAAACACCATATATTTT. It specifies CASSLGQGNTIYF.